Sequencing of this T cell receptor beta chain was carried out in a study of T-cell reconstitution after alpha-beta-depleted transplantation in children. The germline V and J ends were trimmed by 7 bases and 5 bases, with 23 bases remaining between them. The CDR3 contains 17 residues. Germline CDR1 is MNHNS and CDR2 is SASEGT. Library preparation (for TCRbeta) was performed with unique molecular identifiers. A single record per CDR3 protein comes from TCRdb applying MiXCR to the PCR reads. The sample lists 120,000 or so distinct CDR3 sequences; 10% were seen once. The chain has TRBV6-1 and TRBJ1-4; D may be TRBD1 (6 bases). Sequencing was performed on PBMCs from the stem cell graft donor, taken from the stem cell graft. The source is a human donor who donated a stem cell graft to a child with acute lymphoblastic leukemia. This chain's CDR3 is CASTPQIRGQYNEKLFF. CDR3 nucleotides: TGTGCCAGCACCCCTCAAATTAGAGGACAGTACAATGAAAAACTGTTTTTT.